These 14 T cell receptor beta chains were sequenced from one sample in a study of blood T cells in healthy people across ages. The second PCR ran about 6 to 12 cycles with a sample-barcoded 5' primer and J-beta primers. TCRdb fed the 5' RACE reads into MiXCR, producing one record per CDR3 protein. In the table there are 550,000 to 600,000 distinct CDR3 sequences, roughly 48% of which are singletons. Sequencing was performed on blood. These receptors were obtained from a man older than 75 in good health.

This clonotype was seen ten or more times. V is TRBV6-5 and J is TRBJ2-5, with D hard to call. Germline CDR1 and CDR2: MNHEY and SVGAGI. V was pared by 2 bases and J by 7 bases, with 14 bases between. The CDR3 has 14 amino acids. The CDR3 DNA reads TGTGCCAGCAGTTACGATCTGCAGATGACGACCCAGTACTTC. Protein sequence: CASSYDLQMTTQYF.

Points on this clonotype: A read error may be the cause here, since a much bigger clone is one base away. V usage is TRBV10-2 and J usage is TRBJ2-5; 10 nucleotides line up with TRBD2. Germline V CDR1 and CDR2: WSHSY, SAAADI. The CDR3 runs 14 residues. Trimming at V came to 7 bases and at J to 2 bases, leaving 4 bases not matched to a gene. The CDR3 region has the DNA TGCGCCAGCAATAGGACTAGCGGACAAGAGACCCAGTACTTC. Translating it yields CASNRTSGQETQYF.

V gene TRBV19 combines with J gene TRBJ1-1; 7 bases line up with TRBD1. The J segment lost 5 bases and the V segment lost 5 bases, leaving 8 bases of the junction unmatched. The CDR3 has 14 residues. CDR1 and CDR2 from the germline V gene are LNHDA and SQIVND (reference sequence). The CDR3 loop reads CASSDRTGGTEAFF. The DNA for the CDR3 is TGTGCCAGTAGTGATCGGACAGGAGGAACTGAAGCTTTCTTT. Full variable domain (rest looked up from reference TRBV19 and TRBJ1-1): DGGITQSPKYLFRKEGQNVTLSCEQNLNHDAMYWYRQDPGQGLRLIYYSQIVNDFQKGDIAEGYSVSREKKESFPLTVTSAQKNPTAFYLCASSDRTGGTEAFFGQGTRLTVV.

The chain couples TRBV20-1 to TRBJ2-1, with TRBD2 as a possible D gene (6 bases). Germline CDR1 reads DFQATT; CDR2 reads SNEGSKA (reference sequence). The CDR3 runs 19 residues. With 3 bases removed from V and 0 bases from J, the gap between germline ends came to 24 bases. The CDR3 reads CSASFPGALRFSSYNEQFF. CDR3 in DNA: TGCAGTGCTAGTTTCCCGGGAGCTCTGAGGTTTAGCTCCTACAATGAGCAGTTCTTC.

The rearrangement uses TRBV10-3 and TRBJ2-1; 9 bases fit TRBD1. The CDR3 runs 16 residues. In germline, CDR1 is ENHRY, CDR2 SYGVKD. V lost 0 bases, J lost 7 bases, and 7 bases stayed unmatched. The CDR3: CAISESKQGALNEQFF. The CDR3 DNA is TGTGCCATCAGTGAGTCAAAACAGGGGGCGCTTAATGAGCAGTTCTTC.

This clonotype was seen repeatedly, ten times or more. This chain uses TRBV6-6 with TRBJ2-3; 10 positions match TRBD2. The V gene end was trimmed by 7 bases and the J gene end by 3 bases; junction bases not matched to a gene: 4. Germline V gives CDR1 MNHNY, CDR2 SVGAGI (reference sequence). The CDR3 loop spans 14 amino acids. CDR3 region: CASNPGLATDTQYF. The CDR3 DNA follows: TGTGCCAGCAACCCGGGACTAGCGACAGATACGCAGTATTTT.

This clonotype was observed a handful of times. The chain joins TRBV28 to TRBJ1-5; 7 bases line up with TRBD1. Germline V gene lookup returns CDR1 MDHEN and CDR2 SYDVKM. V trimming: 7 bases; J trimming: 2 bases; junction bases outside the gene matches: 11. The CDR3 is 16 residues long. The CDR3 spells CASNIRRGTGNQPQHF. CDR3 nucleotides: TGTGCCAGCAACATACGCAGGGGGACCGGCAATCAGCCCCAGCATTTT.

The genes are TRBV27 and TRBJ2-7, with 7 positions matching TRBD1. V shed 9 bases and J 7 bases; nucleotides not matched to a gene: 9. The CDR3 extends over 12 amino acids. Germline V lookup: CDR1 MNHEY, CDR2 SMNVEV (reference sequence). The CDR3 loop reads CASSTGAGEQYF. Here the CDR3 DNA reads TGTGCCAGTTCTACAGGGGCGGGTGAGCAGTACTTC.

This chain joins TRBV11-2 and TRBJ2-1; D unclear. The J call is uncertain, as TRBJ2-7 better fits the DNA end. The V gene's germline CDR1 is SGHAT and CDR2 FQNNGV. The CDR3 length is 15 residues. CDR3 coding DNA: TGTGCCACTAAGAAGGCACAGAATCCATACAATGAGCAGTACTTC. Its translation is CATKKAQNPYNEQYF.

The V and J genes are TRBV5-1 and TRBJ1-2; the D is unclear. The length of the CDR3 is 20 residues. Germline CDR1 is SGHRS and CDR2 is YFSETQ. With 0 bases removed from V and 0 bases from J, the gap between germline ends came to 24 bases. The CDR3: CASSLGLTPEMKDSNYGYTF. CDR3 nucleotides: TGCGCCAGCAGCTTGGGCCTGACACCGGAAATGAAGGACTCTAACTATGGCTACACCTTC.

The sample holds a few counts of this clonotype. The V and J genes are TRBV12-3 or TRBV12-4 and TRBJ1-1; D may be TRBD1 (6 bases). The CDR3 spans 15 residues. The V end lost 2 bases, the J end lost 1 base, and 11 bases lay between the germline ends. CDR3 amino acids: CASSLPQGSNTEAFF. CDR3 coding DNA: TGTGCCAGCAGTTTACCACAGGGCTCGAACACTGAAGCTTTCTTT.

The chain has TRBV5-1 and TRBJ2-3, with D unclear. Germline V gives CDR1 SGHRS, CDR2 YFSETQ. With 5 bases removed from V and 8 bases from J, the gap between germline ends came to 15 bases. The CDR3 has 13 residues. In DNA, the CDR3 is TGCGCCAGCAGTGATACGCAACTCTCTACGCAGTATTTT. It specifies CASSDTQLSTQYF.

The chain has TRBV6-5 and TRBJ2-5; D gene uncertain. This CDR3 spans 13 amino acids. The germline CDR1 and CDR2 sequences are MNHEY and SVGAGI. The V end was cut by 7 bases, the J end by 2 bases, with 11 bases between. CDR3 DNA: TGTGCCAGCATCAGACTGGGGCAAGAGACCCAGTACTTC. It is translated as CASIRLGQETQYF.

The CDR3 region is CSVDGQREGYEQYF. CDR3 nucleotides: TGCAGCGTTGACGGCCAGCGGGAGGGCTACGAGCAGTACTTC. This chain uses TRBV29-1 with TRBJ2-7; 10 bases align to TRBD2. With V trimmed by 3 bases and J by 3 bases, 5 bases remained unmatched. The germline CDR1 and CDR2 sequences are SQVTM and ANQGSEA. The CDR3 is 14 residues long.